This TCR beta chain appears in the sequencing data of a study of cytomegalovirus exposure and HLA in healthy donors. Points from the study as a whole: Researchers had no immune exposure information except CMV serostatus available.

60 Vbeta and 13 Jbeta primers were used in PCR. Here immunoSEQ multiplex PCR was the method, and the copy in TCRdb shows in-frame clones only, minus some. The sample carries around 53,000 clones, nearly 85% recorded once. Of note for this clone: Antigen specificity is unknown.

CDR3 size: 13 residues. Deletions cut 6 bases from V and 7 bases from J, with 15 bases between. From germline, CDR1 is MNHEY and CDR2 SVGAGI. This sequence joins TRBV6-5 and TRBJ1-1; D remains ambiguous. The sequence came from a man in his thirties or forties in good health and CMV-seronegative. The sequenced sample was PBMCs. The CDR3 DNA follows: TGTGCCAGCAGAAAAGGACTTACGAGTGAAGCTTTCTTT. It codes for CASRKGLTSEAFF.